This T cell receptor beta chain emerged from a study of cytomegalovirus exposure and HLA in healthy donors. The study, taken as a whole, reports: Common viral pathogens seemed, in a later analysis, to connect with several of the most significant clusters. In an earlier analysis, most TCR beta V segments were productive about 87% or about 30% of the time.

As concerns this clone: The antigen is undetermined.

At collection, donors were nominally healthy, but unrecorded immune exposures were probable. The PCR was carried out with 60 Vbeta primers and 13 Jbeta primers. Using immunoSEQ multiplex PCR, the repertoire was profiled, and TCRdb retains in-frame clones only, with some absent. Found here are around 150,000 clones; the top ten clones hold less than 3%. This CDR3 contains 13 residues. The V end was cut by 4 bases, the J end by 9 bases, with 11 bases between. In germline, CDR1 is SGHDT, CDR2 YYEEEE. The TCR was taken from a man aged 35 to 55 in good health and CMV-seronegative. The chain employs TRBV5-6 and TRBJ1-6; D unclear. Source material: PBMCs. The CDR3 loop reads CASSPVGSSPLHF. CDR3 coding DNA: TGTGCCAGCAGCCCGGTGGGGAGTTCACCCCTCCACTTT.